These 3 T cell receptor beta chains were sequenced from one sample in a study of early T cells in non-severe SARS-CoV-2 infection. TCRdb ran MiXCR on the 5' RACE reads and lists one entry per CDR3 protein. Altogether under 85,000 distinct CDR3 sequences are present, 13% to 15% being singletons, with the ten largest covering around 3.6%. Sequencing used whole blood, obtained at baseline. These receptors were collected from an adult who was a healthcare worker with PCR-confirmed SARS-CoV-2 infection or an uninfected control (not recorded which).

This chain uses TRBV3-1 with TRBJ1-6; D call uncertain. Germline CDR1 is LGHDT and CDR2 is YNNKEL (reference sequence). CDR3 length: 15 residues. V gave up 0 bases and J gave up 7 bases, with 10 bases separating them. CDR3 sequence (DNA): TGTGCCAGCAGCCAAGATGTTGGACTAAATTCACCCCTCCACTTT. Its protein is CASSQDVGLNSPLHF.

The J gene is TRBJ2-4, the V gene TRBV20-1, with a possible D match to TRBD1 (6 bases). Germline V gives CDR1 DFQATT, CDR2 SNEGSKA (reference sequence). V was clipped by 3 bases and J by 7 bases, with 16 bases between them. The CDR3 totals 14 residues. Here the CDR3 DNA reads TGCAGTGCTAGTTTTAGGACAGACCTTAACATTCAGTACTTC. Its protein is CSASFRTDLNIQYF.

The sample holds a few counts of this clonotype. The gene calls are TRBV5-4 and TRBJ2-1, with no clear D. Trimming took 0 bases from V and 2 from J, leaving 6 bases between them. Germline assignment: CDR1 SGHNT and CDR2 YYREEE (reference sequence). This CDR3 is 14 amino acids long. CDR3 nucleotide sequence: TGTGCCAGCAGCTTGGTCGGGCCCTACAATGAGCAGTTCTTC. This gives the protein CASSLVGPYNEQFF.